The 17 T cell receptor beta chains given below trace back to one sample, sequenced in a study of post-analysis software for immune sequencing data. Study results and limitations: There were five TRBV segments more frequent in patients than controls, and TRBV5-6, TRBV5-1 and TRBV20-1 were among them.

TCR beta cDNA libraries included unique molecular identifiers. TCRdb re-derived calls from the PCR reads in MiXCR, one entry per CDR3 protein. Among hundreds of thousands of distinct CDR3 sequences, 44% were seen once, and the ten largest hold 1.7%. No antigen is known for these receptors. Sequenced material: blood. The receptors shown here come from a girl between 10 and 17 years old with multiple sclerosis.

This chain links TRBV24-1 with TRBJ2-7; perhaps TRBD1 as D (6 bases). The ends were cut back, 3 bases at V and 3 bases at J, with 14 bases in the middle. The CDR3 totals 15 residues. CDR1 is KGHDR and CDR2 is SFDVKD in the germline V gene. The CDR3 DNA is TGTGCCACCAGTGATGGGGGTGAGGGACACTACGAGCAGTACTTC. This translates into CATSDGGEGHYEQYF.

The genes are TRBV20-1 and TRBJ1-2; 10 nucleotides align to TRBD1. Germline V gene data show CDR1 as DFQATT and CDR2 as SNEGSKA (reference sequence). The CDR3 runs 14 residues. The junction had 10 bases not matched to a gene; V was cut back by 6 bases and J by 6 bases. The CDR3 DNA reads TGCAGTGCCCCCTTTCGCGGACAGGGGGATGGCTACACCTTC. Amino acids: CSAPFRGQGDGYTF.

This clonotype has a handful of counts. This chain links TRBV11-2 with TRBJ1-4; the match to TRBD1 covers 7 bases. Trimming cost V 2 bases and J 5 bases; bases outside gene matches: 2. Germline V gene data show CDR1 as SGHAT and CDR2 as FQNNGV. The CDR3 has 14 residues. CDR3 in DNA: TGTGCCAGCAGCTTAAGGGGGCGAAATGAAAAACTGTTTTTT. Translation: CASSLRGRNEKLFF.

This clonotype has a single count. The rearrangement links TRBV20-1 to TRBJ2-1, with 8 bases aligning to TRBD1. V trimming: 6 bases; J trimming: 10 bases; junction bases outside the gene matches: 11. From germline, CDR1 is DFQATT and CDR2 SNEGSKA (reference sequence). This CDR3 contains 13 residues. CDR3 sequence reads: CSAETGESYEQFF. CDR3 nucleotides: TGCAGTGCCGAGACAGGGGAAAGCTACGAGCAGTTCTTC.

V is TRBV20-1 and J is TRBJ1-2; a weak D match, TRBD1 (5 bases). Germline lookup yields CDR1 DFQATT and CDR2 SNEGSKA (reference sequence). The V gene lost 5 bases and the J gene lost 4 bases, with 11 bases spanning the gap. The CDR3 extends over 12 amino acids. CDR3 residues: CSAATVFYGYTF. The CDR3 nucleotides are TGCAGTGCTGCGACAGTTTTCTATGGCTACACCTTC.

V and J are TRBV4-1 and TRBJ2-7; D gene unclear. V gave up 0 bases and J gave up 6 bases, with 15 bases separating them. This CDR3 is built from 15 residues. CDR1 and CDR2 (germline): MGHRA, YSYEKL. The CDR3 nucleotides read TGCGCCAGCAGCCAAGAGGACGTATTGGGGTCCGAGCAGTACTTC. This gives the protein CASSQEDVLGSEQYF.

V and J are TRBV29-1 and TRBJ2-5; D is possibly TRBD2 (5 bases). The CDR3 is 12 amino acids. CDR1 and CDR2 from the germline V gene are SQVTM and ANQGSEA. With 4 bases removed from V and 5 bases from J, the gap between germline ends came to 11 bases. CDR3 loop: CSVGGGGETQYF. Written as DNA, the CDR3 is TGCAGCGTTGGTGGCGGCGGGGAGACCCAGTACTTC. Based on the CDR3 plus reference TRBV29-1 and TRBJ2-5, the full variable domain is SAVISQKPSRDICQRGTSLTIQCQVDSQVTMMFWYRQQPGQSLTLIATANQGSEATYESGFVIDKFPISRPNLTFSTLTVSNMSPEDSSIYLCSVGGGGETQYFGPGTRLLVL.

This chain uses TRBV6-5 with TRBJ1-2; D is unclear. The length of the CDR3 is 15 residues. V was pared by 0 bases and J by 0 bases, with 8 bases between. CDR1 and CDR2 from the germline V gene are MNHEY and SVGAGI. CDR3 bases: TGTGCCAGCAGTTACTCGGGCCAGGCTAACTATGGCTACACCTTC. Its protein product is CASSYSGQANYGYTF.

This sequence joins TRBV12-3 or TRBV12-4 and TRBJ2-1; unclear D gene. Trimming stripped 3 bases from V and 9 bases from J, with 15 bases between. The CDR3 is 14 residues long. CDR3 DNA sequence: TGTGCCAGCAGTTTGCCTTTGGTGGAGACTGAGCAGTTCTTC. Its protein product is CASSLPLVETEQFF.

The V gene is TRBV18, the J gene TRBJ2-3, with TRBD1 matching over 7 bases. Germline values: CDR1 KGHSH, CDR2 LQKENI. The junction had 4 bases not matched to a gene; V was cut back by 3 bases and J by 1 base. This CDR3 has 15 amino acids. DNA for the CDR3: TGTGCCAGCTCACCTAACAGGGGTGGCACAGATACGCAGTATTTT. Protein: CASSPNRGGTDTQYF.

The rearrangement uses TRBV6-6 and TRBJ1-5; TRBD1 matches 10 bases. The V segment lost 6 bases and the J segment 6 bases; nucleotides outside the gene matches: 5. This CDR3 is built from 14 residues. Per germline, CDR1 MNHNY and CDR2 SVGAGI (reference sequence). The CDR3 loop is CASRGQGSFQPQHF. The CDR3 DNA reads TGTGCCAGCAGGGGACAGGGGTCATTTCAGCCCCAGCATTTT.

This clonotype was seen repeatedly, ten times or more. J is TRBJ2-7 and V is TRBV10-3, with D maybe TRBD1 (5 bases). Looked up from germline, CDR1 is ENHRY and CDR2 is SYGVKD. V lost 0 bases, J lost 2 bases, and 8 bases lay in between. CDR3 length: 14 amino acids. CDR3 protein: CAISESGLPYEQYF. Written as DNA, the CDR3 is TGTGCCATCAGTGAGTCGGGGCTACCCTACGAGCAGTACTTC.

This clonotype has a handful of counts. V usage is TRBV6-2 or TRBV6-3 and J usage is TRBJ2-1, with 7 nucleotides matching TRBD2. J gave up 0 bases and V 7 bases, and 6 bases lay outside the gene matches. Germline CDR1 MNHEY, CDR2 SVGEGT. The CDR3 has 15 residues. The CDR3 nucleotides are TGTGCCAGCACAGGGCGGGGGAGCTCCTACAATGAGCAGTTCTTC. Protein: CASTGRGSSYNEQFF.

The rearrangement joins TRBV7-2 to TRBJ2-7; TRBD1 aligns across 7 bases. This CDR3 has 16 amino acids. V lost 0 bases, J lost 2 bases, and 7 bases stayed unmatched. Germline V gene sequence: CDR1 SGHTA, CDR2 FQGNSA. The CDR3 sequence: CASSLAPTGSPYEQYF. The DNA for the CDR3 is TGTGCCAGCAGCTTAGCCCCGACAGGGTCGCCCTACGAGCAGTACTTC.

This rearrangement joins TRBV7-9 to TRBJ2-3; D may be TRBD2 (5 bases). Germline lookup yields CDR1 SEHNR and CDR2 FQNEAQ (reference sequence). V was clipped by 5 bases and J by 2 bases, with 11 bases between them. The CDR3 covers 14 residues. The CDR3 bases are TGTGCCAGCAGCCTACAGCGGTCCACAGATACGCAGTATTTT. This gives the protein CASSLQRSTDTQYF.

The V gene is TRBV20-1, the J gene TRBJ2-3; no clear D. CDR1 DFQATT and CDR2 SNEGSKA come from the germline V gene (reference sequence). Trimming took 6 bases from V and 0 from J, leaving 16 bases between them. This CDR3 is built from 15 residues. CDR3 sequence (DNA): TGCAGTGCGCAAAACAGAGAAACTAGCACAGATACGCAGTATTTT. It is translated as CSAQNRETSTDTQYF.

CDR3 bases: TGTGCCAGCAGTGCAGCGGGGGCTTCAGATACGCAGTATTTT. Residues: CASSAAGASDTQYF. V gene TRBV6-4 combines with J gene TRBJ2-3, with 8 bases that match TRBD2. Germline V gene sequence: CDR1 MRHNA, CDR2 SNTAGT. The trim removed 4 bases at V and 4 bases at J, leaving 4 bases unmatched. The CDR3 spans 14 residues.